The next 13 T cell receptor beta chains were all read from a single sample in a study of blood T cell repertoires in COVID-19. Repertoires were generated with immunoSEQ multiplex PCR, while TCRdb's copy carries only in-frame clones and drops some. Counted here are roughly 140,000 clones, around 86% occurring once; the ten biggest clones make up approximately 8.2%. Sequencing used peripheral blood. All receptors derive from a human donor in a cohort sampled during active COVID-19.

V usage is TRBV9 and J usage is TRBJ1-1; D uncertain. Germline lookup yields CDR1 SGDLS and CDR2 YYNGEE. Trimming left V 8 bases short and J 0 bases short, with 11 bases between. This CDR3 is 13 amino acids long. Here the CDR3 DNA reads TGTGCCAGTTCCCGGGATATGAACACTGAAGCTTTCTTT. Translating gives CASSRDMNTEAFF.

This clone was counted only a few times. The chain uses TRBV7-2 and TRBJ1-2, with D maybe TRBD1 (5 bases). V dropped 5 bases and J dropped 11 bases, with 18 bases sitting between them. The CDR3 consists of 13 residues. Germline CDR1 reads SGHTA; CDR2 reads FQGNSA. The CDR3 sequence: CASSLMPAGHYTF. The CDR3 nucleotides are TGTGCCAGCAGCCTCATGCCCGCAGGGCATTACACCTTC.

This chain joins TRBV5-4 and TRBJ2-7; 12 nucleotides align to TRBD2. The CDR3 runs to 15 residues. Trimming at V came to 4 bases and at J to 4 bases, leaving 6 bases not matched to a gene. Per germline, CDR1 SGHNT and CDR2 YYREEE (reference sequence). CDR3 sequence: CASSMRLAGEYEQYF. The DNA of the CDR3 is TGTGCCAGCAGCATGAGACTAGCGGGAGAATACGAGCAGTACTTC.

The rearrangement links TRBV20-1 to TRBJ2-7; 7 bases are shared with TRBD1. The CDR3 is 16 amino acids. J gave up 0 bases and V 5 bases, and 13 bases lay outside the gene matches. Germline V gives CDR1 DFQATT, CDR2 SNEGSKA (reference sequence). This chain's CDR3 is CSARGNEQGSSYEQYF. The CDR3 region has the DNA TGCAGTGCTCGTGGAAACGAACAGGGGAGCTCCTACGAGCAGTACTTC.

This chain links TRBV24-1 with TRBJ2-5, with a tentative D call TRBD1 (6 bases). Trimming took off 4 bases at V and 2 bases at J, with 10 bases between the two ends. The CDR3 totals 14 residues. Germline V gene sequence: CDR1 KGHDR, CDR2 SFDVKD. The CDR3 sequence: CATSDLDRQETQYF. The CDR3 DNA sequence: TGTGCCACCAGTGACCTTGACAGGCAAGAGACCCAGTACTTC.

This chain connects TRBV2 to TRBJ2-7; D possibly corresponds to TRBD1 (5 bases). Germline CDR1 SNHLY, CDR2 FYNNEI. V was clipped by 8 bases and J by 1 base, with 15 bases between them. The CDR3 sequence is 14 residues long. In DNA form, the CDR3 reads TGTGCCAGCGACGGACAAAGGGGATCCTACGAGCAGTACTTC. It translates to CASDGQRGSYEQYF. The whole variable domain, filled in from reference TRBV2 and TRBJ2-7, reads EPEVTQTPSHQVTQMGQEVILRCVPISNHLYFYWYRQILGQKVEFLVSFYNNEISEKSEIFDDQFSVERPDGSNFTLKIRSTKLEDSAMYFCASDGQRGSYEQYFGPGTRLTVT.

V is TRBV5-1 and J is TRBJ2-5; maybe TRBD2 (5 bases). Trimming took 4 bases from V and 2 from J, leaving 9 bases between them. The CDR3 runs 13 residues. The germline gives CDR1 SGHRS, CDR2 YFSETQ. The CDR3 protein is CASSGRGQETQYF. DNA for the CDR3: TGCGCCAGCAGCGGGAGAGGGCAAGAGACCCAGTACTTC.

This clone was observed a single time. This rearrangement joins TRBV7-2 to TRBJ2-5; tentatively, D is TRBD2 (7 bases). The ends were cut back, 4 bases at V and 2 bases at J, with 11 bases in the middle. This CDR3 comprises 14 residues. CDR1 and CDR2 (germline): SGHTA, FQGNSA. CDR3 DNA sequence: TGTGCCAGCAGCTGGGGGGGGCAGCAAGAGACCCAGTACTTC. Translation: CASSWGGQQETQYF.

The chain couples TRBV28 to TRBJ2-3, with a weak D call TRBD2 (5 bases). Germline V CDR1 and CDR2: MDHEN, SYDVKM. V lost 3 bases and J 3 bases, leaving 13 bases between the germline ends. The CDR3 contains 15 residues. CDR3 nucleotides: TGTGCCAGCAGTTTGCCCCCTAGCAGTACAGATACGCAGTATTTT. It is translated as CASSLPPSSTDTQYF.

The chain couples TRBV6-5 to TRBJ1-5; D unresolved. V lost 2 bases and J 1 base, leaving 6 bases between the germline ends. CDR1 is MNHEY and CDR2 is SVGAGI in the germline V gene. CDR3 length: 14 amino acids. CDR3 region: CASSYTKSNQPQHF. The DNA for the CDR3 is TGTGCCAGCAGTTACACAAAAAGCAATCAGCCCCAGCATTTT.

Only one count was recorded for this clone. J is TRBJ2-4 and V is TRBV28; the match to TRBD2 covers 8 bases. V shed 3 bases, J shed 3 bases, and the junction held 4 bases outside the gene matches. Germline V gene lookup returns CDR1 MDHEN and CDR2 SYDVKM. The CDR3 loop spans 15 amino acids. CDR3 coding DNA: TGTGCCAGCAGTTTCCGGGCGGGGGGCAAAAACATTCAGTACTTC. This sequence encodes CASSFRAGGKNIQYF.

This clone was detected only once. The rearrangement joins TRBV5-6 to TRBJ2-3; tentative D call: TRBD1 (5 bases). CDR1 and CDR2 (germline): SGHDT, YYEEEE. With 1 base removed from V and 5 bases from J, the gap between germline ends came to 8 bases. This CDR3 has 13 amino acids. The DNA for the CDR3 is TGTGCCAGCAGCTTGAGGGGCAAAGATACGCAGTATTTT. It yields the protein CASSLRGKDTQYF.

This chain joins TRBV7-9 and TRBJ1-4, with 9 bases identical to TRBD1. V was pared by 5 bases and J by 7 bases, with 5 bases of the junction left unmatched. The CDR3 is 14 residues long. CDR1 is SEHNR and CDR2 is FQNEAQ in the germline V gene (reference sequence). DNA for the CDR3: TGTGCCAGCAGCGTCGACAGGGGGTTTGAAAAACTGTTTTTT. Its protein is CASSVDRGFEKLFF.